Listed below are T cell receptor beta chains from one sample, sequenced in a study of T cell changes during pregnancy in multiple sclerosis. The repertoire was sequenced with immunoSEQ multiplex PCR; TCRdb's copy has only in-frame clones and lacks some. The sample lists around 68,000 clones, 91% seen once, with about 2% in the top ten. Sample: peripheral blood, taken in the third trimester of pregnancy. These receptors originate from a female donor in good health, enrolled as a control in a pregnancy study. Each CDR3 is given with its conserved first and last residue. D genes are given only for firm matches. Where a row states a size, it is once, few, many or the class of an expanded clone; other rows omit it.

>13|TRBJ1-5|-|-|TRBV19
CASSLQGNQPQHF
TGTGCCAGTAGTCTCCAGGGCAATCAGCCCCAGCATTTT
>15|TRBJ2-3|-|TRBD2|TRBV6-4
CASRHSGKGSDTQYF
TGTGCCAGCAGACACAGCGGGAAGGGTTCAGATACGCAGTATTTT
>13|TRBJ2-5|-|-|TRBV7-9
CASSLIAEETQYF
TGTGCCAGCAGCTTAATAGCAGAAGAGACCCAGTACTTC
>17|TRBJ1-3|-|TRBD1|TRBV4-1
CASSQVQGVISGNTIYF
TGCGCCAGCAGCCAAGTACAGGGGGTCATCTCTGGAAACACCATATATTTT
>14|TRBJ1-6|-|TRBD1|TRBV5-8
CASSLRGIRGSLHF
TGTGCCAGCAGCCTCAGGGGGATAAGGGGTTCCCTCCACTTT
>15|TRBJ2-5|-|TRBD1|TRBV28
CASSLIGQGEETQYF
TGTGCCAGCAGTTTAATAGGACAGGGGGAAGAGACCCAGTACTTC
>15|TRBJ1-6|-|TRBD1|TRBV18
CASSPSGQGNSPLHF
TGTGCCAGCTCACCATCGGGACAGGGGAATTCACCCCTCCACTTT
>16|TRBJ2-3|-|TRBD1|TRBV6-5
CASSYSGTGSTDTQYF
TGTGCCAGCAGTTACTCAGGGACAGGGAGCACAGATACGCAGTATTTT
>14|TRBJ2-5|-|TRBD1|TRBV19
CASSTGTGGETQYF
TGTGCCAGTAGCACCGGGACAGGGGGGGAGACCCAGTACTTC
>15|TRBJ2-1|-|TRBD2|TRBV10-3
CATRSSSGRHNEQFF
TGTGCCACCCGTTCTTCTAGCGGGAGGCACAATGAGCAGTTCTTC
>16|TRBJ1-1|-|-|TRBV5-1
CASSLSNRAENTEAFF
TGCGCCAGCAGCTTGTCCAACAGGGCGGAGAACACTGAAGCTTTCTTT
>16|TRBJ2-7|-|-|TRBV7-9
CASSLGRGAFINEQYF
TGTGCCAGCAGCTTAGGGAGGGGCGCGTTCATAAACGAGCAGTACTTC
>15|TRBJ2-3|-|TRBD2|TRBV6-5
CASSLGGGEADTQYF
TGTGCCAGCAGCCTCGGCGGGGGGGAGGCAGATACGCAGTATTTT
>15|TRBJ1-5|-|-|TRBV19
CASSPLHGSNQPQHF
TGTGCCAGTAGCCCCCTTCACGGGAGCAATCAGCCCCAGCATTTT
>14|TRBJ2-2|-|-|TRBV6-1
CASSGKLELGELFF
TGTGCCAGCAGTGGTAAACTGGAGCTTGGGGAGCTGTTTTTT
>16|TRBJ2-5|-|-|TRBV5-4
CASSLGLQGFGETQYF
TGTGCCAGCAGCTTGGGGCTACAGGGCTTCGGGGAGACCCAGTACTTC
>14|TRBJ2-1|-|TRBD1|TRBV11-2
CASSYGTGYNEQFF
TGTGCCAGCAGCTACGGGACAGGTTACAATGAGCAGTTCTTC
>12|TRBJ2-1|-|-|TRBV15
CATSSLRDEQFF
TGTGCCACCAGCAGCCTCCGGGATGAGCAGTTCTTC
>16|TRBJ2-5|-|TRBD2|TRBV4-2
CASSQDSGLDFETQYF
TGTGCCAGCAGCCAAGATTCGGGACTAGATTTTGAGACCCAGTACTTC
>15|TRBJ2-3|-|TRBD2|TRBV6-5
CASSYGREYTDTQYF
TGTGCCAGCAGTTACGGGCGGGAGTACACAGATACGCAGTATTTT
>17|TRBJ2-7|-|TRBD2|TRBV7-2
CASSFRRSGYPSYEQYF
TGTGCCAGCAGCTTCCGTCGTAGCGGGTACCCATCCTACGAGCAGTACTTC
>13|TRBJ2-1|-|-|TRBV19
CASSPRTRNEQFF
TGTGCCAGTAGTCCCCGGACTCGGAATGAGCAGTTCTTC
>15|TRBJ2-3|-|TRBD1|TRBV29-1
CSVVPGQGGTDTQYF
TGCAGCGTTGTCCCCGGACAGGGCGGCACAGATACGCAGTATTTT
>20|TRBJ2-6|-|TRBD1|TRBV5-4
CASMPLGGTGGGSGANVLTF
TGTGCCAGCATGCCCTTGGGTGGGACAGGGGGTGGCTCTGGGGCCAACGTCCTGACTTTC
>14|TRBJ2-5|-|TRBD2|TRBV10-3
CAISETSGKETQYF
TGTGCCATCAGTGAAACTAGCGGGAAAGAGACCCAGTACTTC
>13|TRBJ1-1|-|-|TRBV7-6
CASSDTGNTEAFF
TGTGCCAGCAGCGACACAGGAAACACTGAAGCTTTCTTT
>15|TRBJ1-4|-|-|TRBV6-1
CASSIRGGTAEKLFF
TGTGCCAGCAGTATAAGGGGTGGGACTGCTGAAAAACTGTTTTTT
>15|TRBJ2-3|once|-|TRBV2
CASSDGFRGTDTQYF
TGTGCCAGCAGTGATGGGTTTAGGGGTACAGATACGCAGTATTTT
>15|TRBJ2-1|-|TRBD2|TRBV28
CASSLGSGAYNEQFF
TGTGCCAGCAGTTTAGGGAGCGGGGCCTACAATGAGCAGTTCTTC
>13|TRBJ1-5|-|-|TRBV2
CASSGGSNQPQHF
TGTGCCAGCAGTGGAGGGAGCAATCAGCCCCAGCATTTT
>13|TRBJ1-3|-|-|TRBV7-6
CASSLSFGNTIYF
TGTGCCAGCAGCTTATCTTTCGGAAACACCATATATTTT
>15|TRBJ2-1|-|-|TRBV9
CASSVGASVLNEQFF
TGTGCCAGCAGCGTAGGGGCTAGCGTCCTCAATGAGCAGTTCTTC
>13|TRBJ2-7|-|-|TRBV7-9
CASSFESSYEQYF
TGTGCCAGCAGCTTCGAGAGCTCCTACGAGCAGTACTTC